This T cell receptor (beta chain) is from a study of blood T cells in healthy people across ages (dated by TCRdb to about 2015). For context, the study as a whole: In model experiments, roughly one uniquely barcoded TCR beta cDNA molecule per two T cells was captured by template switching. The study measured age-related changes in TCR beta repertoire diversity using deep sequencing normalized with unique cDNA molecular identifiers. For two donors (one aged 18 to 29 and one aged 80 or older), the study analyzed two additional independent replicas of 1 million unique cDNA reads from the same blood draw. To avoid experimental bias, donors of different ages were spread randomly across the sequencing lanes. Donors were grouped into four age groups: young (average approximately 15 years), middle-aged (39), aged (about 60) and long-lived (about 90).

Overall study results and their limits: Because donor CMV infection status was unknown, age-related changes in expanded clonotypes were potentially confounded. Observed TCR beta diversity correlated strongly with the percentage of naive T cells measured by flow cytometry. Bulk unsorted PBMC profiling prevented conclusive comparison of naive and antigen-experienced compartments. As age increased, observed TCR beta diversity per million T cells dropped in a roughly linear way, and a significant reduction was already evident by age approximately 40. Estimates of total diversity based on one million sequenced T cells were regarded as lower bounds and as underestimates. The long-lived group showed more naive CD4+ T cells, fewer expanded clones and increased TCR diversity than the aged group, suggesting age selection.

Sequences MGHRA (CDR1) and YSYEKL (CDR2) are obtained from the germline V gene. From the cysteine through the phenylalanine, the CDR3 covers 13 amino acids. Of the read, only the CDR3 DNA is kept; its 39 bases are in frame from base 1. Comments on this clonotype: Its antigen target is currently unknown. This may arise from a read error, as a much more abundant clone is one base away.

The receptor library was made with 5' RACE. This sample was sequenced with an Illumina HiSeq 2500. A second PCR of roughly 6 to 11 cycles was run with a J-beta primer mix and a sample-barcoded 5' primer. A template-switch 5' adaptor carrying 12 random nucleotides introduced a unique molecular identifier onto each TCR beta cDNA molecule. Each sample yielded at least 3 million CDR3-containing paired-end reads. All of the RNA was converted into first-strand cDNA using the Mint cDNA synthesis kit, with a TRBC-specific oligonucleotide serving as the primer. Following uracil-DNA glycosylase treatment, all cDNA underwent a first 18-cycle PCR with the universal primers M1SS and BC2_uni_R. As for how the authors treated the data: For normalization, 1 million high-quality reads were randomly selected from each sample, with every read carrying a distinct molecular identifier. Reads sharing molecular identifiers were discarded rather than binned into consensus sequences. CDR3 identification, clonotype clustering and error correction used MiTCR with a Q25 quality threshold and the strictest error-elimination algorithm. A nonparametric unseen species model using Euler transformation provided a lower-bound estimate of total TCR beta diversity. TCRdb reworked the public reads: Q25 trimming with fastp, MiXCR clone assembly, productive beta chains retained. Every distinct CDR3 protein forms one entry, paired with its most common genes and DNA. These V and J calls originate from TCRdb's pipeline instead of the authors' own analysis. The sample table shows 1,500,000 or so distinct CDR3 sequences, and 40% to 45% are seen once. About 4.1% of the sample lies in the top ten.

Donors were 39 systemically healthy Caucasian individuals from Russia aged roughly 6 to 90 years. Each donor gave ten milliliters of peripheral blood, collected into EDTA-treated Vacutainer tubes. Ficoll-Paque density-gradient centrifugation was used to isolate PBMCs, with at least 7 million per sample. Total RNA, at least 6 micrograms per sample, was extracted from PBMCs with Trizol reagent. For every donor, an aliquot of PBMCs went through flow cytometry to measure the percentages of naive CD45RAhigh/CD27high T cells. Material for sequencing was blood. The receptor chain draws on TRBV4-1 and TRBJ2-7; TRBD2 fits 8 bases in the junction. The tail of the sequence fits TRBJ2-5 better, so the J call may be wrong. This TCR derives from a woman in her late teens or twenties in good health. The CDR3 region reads CASSATSEKTQYF. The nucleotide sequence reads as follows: TGCGCCAGCAGCGCGACTAGCGAGAAGACCCAGTACTTC.